Each of the 8 T cell receptor beta chains below was sequenced from the same sample in a study of CD8 T cells in ankylosing spondylitis. Regarding the study as a whole: What seemed typical of ankylosing spondylitis blood was a TCR beta motif built from eight highly homologous variants.

These TCRs are of unknown antigen specificity. One entry per CDR3 protein results from TCRdb running MiXCR on the 5' RACE reads. Of some 400,000 distinct CDR3 sequences listed, about a fifth are singletons. The specimen sequenced was blood, either unsorted or a sorted T cell fraction (not recorded which). The source of these receptors is a male donor with ankylosing spondylitis.

This chain uses TRBV12-3 or TRBV12-4 with TRBJ2-1, with 8 bases that match TRBD1. CDR3 length equals 15 residues. Unmatched junction bases numbered 7, after V lost 4 bases and J lost 5 bases. The CDR3 region has the DNA TGTGCCAGCAGTTACCGGGACAGGTACCACAATGAGCAGTTCTTC. Translation: CASSYRDRYHNEQFF.

The rearrangement links TRBV3-1 to TRBJ2-3; possibly TRBD1 for D (6 bases). CDR1 and CDR2 from the germline V gene are LGHDT and YNNKEL (reference sequence). V dropped 6 bases and J dropped 5 bases, with 18 bases sitting between them. The CDR3 sequence is 15 residues long. CDR3 region: CASRATGLGGDTQYF. CDR3 nucleotide sequence: TGTGCCAGCAGGGCAACAGGGTTAGGCGGAGATACGCAGTATTTT.

Only a few counts were recorded for this clonotype. The chain couples TRBV25-1 to TRBJ1-5; 7 bases line up with TRBD1. In germline, CDR1 is MGHDK, CDR2 SYGVNS. Germline trimming cut 9 bases from V and 7 bases from J; bases unmatched to any gene: 9. The CDR3 spans 13 residues. The CDR3 nucleotides read TGTGCCAGTGCCAGACAGGGTGAACAGCCCCAGCATTTT. Protein sequence: CASARQGEQPQHF.

This clonotype was seen more than once but under ten times. The chain joins TRBV20-1 to TRBJ2-7; TRBD2 matches at 10 bases. This CDR3 contains 18 residues. The trim removed 5 bases at V and 2 bases at J, leaving 18 bases unmatched. The V gene's germline CDR1 is DFQATT and CDR2 SNEGSKA (reference sequence). DNA of the CDR3: TGCAGTGCTTACCGAAACTTCCCGGGACTAGCGTCCCCCTACGAGCAGTACTTC. Its protein product is CSAYRNFPGLASPYEQYF.

The table lists this clonotype with a few counts. The rearrangement joins TRBV11-3 to TRBJ2-7; D possibly corresponds to TRBD1 (6 bases). CDR1 SGHNT and CDR2 YENEEA come from the germline V gene. The CDR3 spans 16 residues. V dropped 1 base and J dropped 3 bases, with 16 bases sitting between them. For the CDR3, the DNA is TGTGCCAGCAGCTTAGGCCGGGACAAGCATGACTACGAGCAGTACTTC. Translated, it gives CASSLGRDKHDYEQYF.

Only a few counts were recorded for this clonotype. This chain joins TRBV7-3 and TRBJ2-1; TRBD2 might be the D (5 bases). Trimming shortened V by 5 bases and J by 6 bases, and 14 bases separated the two germline ends. The germline gives CDR1 SGHTA, CDR2 FQGTGA. This CDR3 comprises 14 residues. The CDR3 loop reads CASSRGLEGNEQFF. The CDR3 DNA is TGTGCCAGCAGCCGGGGTCTAGAAGGCAATGAGCAGTTCTTC.

The J gene is TRBJ1-2, the V gene TRBV12-3 or TRBV12-4; unclear D gene. Between the trimmed V and J ends, which lost 7 bases and 4 bases, there was a span of 13 bases. There are 13 residues in the CDR3. The DNA of the CDR3 is TGTGCCAGCACCAGTGACTGGAGCTATGGCTACACCTTC. Encoded protein: CASTSDWSYGYTF.

The chain links TRBV5-1 to TRBJ2-3; 10 nucleotides line up with TRBD2. The ends lost 0 bases at V and 6 bases at J; junction bases unmatched: 10. This CDR3 is 17 amino acids long. The germline V gene encodes CDR1 SGHRS and CDR2 YFSETQ. CDR3 DNA: TGCGCCAGCAGCTTGGCTCTAGCGGGAGAGTGGTCCGATACGCAGTATTTT. Its protein product is CASSLALAGEWSDTQYF. The variable domain in full, with the rest retrieved from reference TRBV5-1 and TRBJ2-3, is KAGVTQTPRYLIKTRGQQVTLSCSPISGHRSVSWYQQTPGQGLQFLFEYFSETQRNKGNFPGRFSGRQFSNSRSEMNVSTLELGDSALYLCASSLALAGEWSDTQYFGPGTRLTVL.